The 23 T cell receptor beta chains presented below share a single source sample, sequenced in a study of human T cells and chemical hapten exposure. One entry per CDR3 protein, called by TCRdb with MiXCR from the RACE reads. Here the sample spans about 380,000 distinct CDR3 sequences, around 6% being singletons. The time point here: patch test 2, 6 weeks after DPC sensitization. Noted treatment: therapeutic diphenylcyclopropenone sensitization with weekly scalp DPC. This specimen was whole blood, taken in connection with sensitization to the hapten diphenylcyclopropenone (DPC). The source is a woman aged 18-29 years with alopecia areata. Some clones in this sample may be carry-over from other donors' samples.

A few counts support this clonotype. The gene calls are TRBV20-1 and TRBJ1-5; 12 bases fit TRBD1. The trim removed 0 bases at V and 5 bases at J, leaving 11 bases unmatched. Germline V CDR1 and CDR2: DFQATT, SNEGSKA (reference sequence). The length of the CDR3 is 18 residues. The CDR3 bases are TGCAGTGCTAGAGATGTGGGACAGGGGGCGAGGTCAGATCAGCCCCAGCATTTT. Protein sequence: CSARDVGQGARSDQPQHF.

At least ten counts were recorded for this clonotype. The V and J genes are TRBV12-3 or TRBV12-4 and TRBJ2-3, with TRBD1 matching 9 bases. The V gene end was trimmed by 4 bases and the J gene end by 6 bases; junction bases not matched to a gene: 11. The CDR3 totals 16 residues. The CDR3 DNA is TGTGCCAGCAGTTCCCCCGAAGGGGACAGGGAGGATACGCAGTATTTT. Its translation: CASSSPEGDREDTQYF.

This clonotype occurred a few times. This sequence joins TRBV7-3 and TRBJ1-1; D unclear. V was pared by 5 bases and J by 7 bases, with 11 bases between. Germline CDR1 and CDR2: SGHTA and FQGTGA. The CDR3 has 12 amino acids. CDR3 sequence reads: CASSRQRGEAFF. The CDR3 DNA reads TGTGCCAGCAGCCGTCAGCGAGGTGAAGCTTTCTTT.

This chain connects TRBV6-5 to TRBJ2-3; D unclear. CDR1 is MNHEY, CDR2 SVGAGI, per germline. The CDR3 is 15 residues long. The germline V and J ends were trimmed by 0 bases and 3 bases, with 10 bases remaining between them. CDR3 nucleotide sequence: TGTGCCAGCAGTTACTCGATCTCTGCTACAGATACGCAGTATTTT. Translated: CASSYSISATDTQYF.

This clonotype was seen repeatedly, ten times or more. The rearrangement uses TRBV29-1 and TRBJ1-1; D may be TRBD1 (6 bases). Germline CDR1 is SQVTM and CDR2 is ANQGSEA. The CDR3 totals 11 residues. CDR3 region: CGGAVNTEAFF. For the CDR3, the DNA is TGCGGGGGGGCGGTTAACACTGAAGCTTTCTTT.

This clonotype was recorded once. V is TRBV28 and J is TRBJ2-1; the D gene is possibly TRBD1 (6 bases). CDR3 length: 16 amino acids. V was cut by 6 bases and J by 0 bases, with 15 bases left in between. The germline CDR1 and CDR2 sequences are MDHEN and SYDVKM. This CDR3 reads CASRPQGFSSYNEQFF. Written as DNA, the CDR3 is TGTGCCAGCAGACCACAGGGTTTTAGCTCCTACAATGAGCAGTTCTTC.

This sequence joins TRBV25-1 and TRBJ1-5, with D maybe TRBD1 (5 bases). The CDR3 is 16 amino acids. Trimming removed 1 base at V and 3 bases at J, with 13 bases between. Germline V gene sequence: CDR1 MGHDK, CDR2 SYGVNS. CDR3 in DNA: TGTGCCAGCAGTGAATTTTCAGGACATATCAATCAGCCCCAGCATTTT. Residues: CASSEFSGHINQPQHF.

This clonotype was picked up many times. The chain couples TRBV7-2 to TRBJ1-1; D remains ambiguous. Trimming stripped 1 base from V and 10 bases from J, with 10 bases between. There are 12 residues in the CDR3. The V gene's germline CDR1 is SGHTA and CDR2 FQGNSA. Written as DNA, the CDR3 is TGTGCCAGCAGCTTAGTGTCTTCTCGAGCTTTCTTT. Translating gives CASSLVSSRAFF.

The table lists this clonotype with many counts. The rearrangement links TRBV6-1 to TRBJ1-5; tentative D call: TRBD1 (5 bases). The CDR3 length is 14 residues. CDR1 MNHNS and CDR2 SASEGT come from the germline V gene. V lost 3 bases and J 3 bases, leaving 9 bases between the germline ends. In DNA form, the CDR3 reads TGTGCCAGCAGTGATTCACAGGCCAATCAGCCCCAGCATTTT. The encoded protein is CASSDSQANQPQHF.

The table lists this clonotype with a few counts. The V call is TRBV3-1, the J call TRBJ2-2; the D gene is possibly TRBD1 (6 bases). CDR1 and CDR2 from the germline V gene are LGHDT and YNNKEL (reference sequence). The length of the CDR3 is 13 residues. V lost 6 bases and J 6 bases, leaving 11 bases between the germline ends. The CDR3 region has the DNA TGTGCCAGCAGTGGCAGGGGTGCCGGGGAGCTGTTTTTT. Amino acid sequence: CASSGRGAGELFF.

Written as DNA, the CDR3 is TGTGCCAGCAGTTTCCCTGCCCCTACAGGGCGTCAGCCCCAGCATTTT. Its translation: CASSFPAPTGRQPQHF. The rearrangement uses TRBV28 and TRBJ1-5; tentative D call: TRBD1 (6 bases). The germline V gene encodes CDR1 MDHEN and CDR2 SYDVKM. The CDR3 covers 16 residues. The V end lost 3 bases, the J end lost 6 bases, and 18 bases lay between the germline ends.

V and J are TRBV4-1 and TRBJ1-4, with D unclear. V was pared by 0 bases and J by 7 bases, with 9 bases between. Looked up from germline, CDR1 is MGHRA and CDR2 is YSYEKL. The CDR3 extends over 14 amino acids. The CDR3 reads CASSQDEEGEKLFF. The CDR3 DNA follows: TGCGCCAGCAGCCAAGACGAAGAGGGTGAAAAACTGTTTTTT.

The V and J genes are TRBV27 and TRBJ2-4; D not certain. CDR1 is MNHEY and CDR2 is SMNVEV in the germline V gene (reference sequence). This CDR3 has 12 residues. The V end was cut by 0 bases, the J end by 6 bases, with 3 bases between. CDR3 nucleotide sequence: TGTGCCAGCAGTTTATCTGGAAACATTCAGTACTTC. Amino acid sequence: CASSLSGNIQYF.

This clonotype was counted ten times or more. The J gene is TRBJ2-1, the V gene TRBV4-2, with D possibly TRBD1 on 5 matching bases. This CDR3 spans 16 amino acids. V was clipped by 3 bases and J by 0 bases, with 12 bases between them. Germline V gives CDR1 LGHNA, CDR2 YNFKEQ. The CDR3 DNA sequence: TGTGCCAGCAGCCACGACAGAGAGAGCTCCTACAATGAGCAGTTCTTC. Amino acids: CASSHDRESSYNEQFF.

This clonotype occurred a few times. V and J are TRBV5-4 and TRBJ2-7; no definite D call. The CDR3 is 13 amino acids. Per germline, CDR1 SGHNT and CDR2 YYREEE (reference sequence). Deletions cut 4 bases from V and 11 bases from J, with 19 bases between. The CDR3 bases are TGTGCCAGCAGCGTCAAAGTGGGATGGAAGGAGTACTTC. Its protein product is CASSVKVGWKEYF.

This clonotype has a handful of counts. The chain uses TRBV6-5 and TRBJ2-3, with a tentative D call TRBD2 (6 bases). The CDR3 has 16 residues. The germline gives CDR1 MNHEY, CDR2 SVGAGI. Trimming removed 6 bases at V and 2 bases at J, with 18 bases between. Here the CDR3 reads CASRSLGREYTDTQYF. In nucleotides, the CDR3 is TGTGCCAGCAGATCCCTCGGACGGGAGTACACAGATACGCAGTATTTT.

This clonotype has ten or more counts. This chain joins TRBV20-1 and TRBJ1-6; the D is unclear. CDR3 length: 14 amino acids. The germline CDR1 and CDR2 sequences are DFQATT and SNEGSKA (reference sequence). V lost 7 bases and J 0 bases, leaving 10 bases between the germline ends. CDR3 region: CSVEGSSYNSPLHF. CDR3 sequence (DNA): TGCAGTGTAGAAGGGAGCTCCTATAATTCACCCCTCCACTTT.

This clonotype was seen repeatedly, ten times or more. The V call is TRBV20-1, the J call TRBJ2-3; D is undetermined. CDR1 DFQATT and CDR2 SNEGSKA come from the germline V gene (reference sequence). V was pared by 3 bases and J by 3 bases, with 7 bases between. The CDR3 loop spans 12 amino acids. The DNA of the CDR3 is TGCAGTGCTAGTCCCAATACAGATACGCAGTATTTT. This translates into CSASPNTDTQYF.

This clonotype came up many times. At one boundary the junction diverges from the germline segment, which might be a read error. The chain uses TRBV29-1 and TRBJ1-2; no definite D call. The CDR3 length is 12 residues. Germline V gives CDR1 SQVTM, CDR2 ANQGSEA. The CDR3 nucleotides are TGCAGCGTCGAAGACACTAACTATGGCTACACCTTC. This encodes CSVEDTNYGYTF.

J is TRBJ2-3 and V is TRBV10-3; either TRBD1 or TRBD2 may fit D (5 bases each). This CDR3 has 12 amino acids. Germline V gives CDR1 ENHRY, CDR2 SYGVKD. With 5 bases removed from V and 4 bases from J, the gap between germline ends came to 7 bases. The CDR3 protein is CAISRGPDTQYF. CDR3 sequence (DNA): TGTGCCATCAGTCGGGGCCCAGATACGCAGTATTTT.

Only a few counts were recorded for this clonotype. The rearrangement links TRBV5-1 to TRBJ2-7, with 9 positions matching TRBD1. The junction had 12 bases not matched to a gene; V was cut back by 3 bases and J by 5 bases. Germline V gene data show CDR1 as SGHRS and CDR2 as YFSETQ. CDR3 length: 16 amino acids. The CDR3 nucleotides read TGCGCCAGCAGCTCGGGACCACAGGGGGCTGGCGACGAGCAGTACTTC. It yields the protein CASSSGPQGAGDEQYF.

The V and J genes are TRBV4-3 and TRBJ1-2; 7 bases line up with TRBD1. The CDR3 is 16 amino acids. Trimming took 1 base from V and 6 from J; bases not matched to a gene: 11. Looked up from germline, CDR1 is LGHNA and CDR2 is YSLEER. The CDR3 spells CASSQGVSGGKDGYTF. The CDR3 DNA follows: TGCGCCAGCAGCCAAGGGGTCTCAGGGGGTAAGGATGGCTACACCTTC.

CDR3 region: CASRAGTGGGGELFF. The CDR3 DNA follows: TGTGCCAGCAGAGCCGGGACAGGGGGCGGCGGGGAGCTGTTTTTT. The chain couples TRBV2 to TRBJ2-2; 12 bases are shared with TRBD1. The ends lost 6 bases at V and 7 bases at J; junction bases unmatched: 6. Germline CDR1 and CDR2: SNHLY and FYNNEI. The CDR3 consists of 15 residues.